Shown below are 13 T cell receptor beta chains from a single sample sequenced in a study of cytomegalovirus exposure and HLA in healthy donors. The PCR had 60 Vbeta and 13 Jbeta primers. Only in-frame clones appear in the TCRdb table, and some are missing; sequencing was by immunoSEQ multiplex PCR. Of around 53,000 clones listed, about 73% are singletons. The sequencing input was PBMCs. The receptors shown here come from a young man in good health and CMV-seronegative.

The rearrangement joins TRBV30 to TRBJ1-1; D not certain. Germline V gives CDR1 GTSNPN, CDR2 SVGIG (reference sequence). This CDR3 has 14 amino acids. V lost 5 bases, J lost 1 base, and 14 bases lay in between. CDR3 residues: CAWDSGGRNTEAFF. As DNA, the CDR3 is TGTGCCTGGGATTCTGGCGGCCGGAACACTGAAGCTTTCTTT.

As DNA, the CDR3 is TGTGCCAGCGTCCCGGGGGGCCTCAACTATGGCTACACCTTC. Encoded protein: CASVPGGLNYGYTF. The gene calls are TRBV25-1 and TRBJ1-2, with a possible D match to TRBD1 (6 bases). CDR1 is MGHDK, CDR2 SYGVNS, per germline. Trimming cost V 8 bases and J 2 bases, with 15 bases left between them. The CDR3 extends over 14 amino acids.

This clone was seen a handful of times. J is TRBJ2-1 and V is TRBV6-4; TRBD1 is a possible D gene (5 bases). Trimming cost V 5 bases and J 1 base, with 12 bases left between them. The CDR3 totals 15 residues. CDR1 and CDR2 from the germline V gene are MRHNA and SNTAGT. The CDR3 loop is CASSKGVTSYNEQFF. As DNA, the CDR3 is TGTGCCAGCAGTAAAGGGGTGACGTCCTACAATGAGCAGTTCTTC.

V gene TRBV6-5 combines with J gene TRBJ2-7; D is ambiguous. V gave up 5 bases and J gave up 6 bases, with 11 bases separating them. The CDR3 consists of 12 residues. CDR1 and CDR2 (germline): MNHEY, SVGAGI. The CDR3 nucleotides read TGTGCCAGCAGTCCCCGTACAGCCGAGCAGTACTTC. Encoded protein: CASSPRTAEQYF.

This clone turned up a few times. The chain is built from TRBV6-5 and TRBJ1-1, with D maybe TRBD1 (6 bases). Trimming removed 2 bases at V and 7 bases at J, with 17 bases between. From germline, CDR1 is MNHEY and CDR2 SVGAGI. The CDR3 is made up of 15 amino acids. CDR3 coding DNA: TGTGCCAGCAGTTACCGCAGGGGACGTGAAGGTGAAGCTTTCTTT. Amino acids: CASSYRRGREGEAFF.

The rearrangement uses TRBV25-1 and TRBJ2-5, with D possibly matching TRBD2 (6 bases). This CDR3 is built from 14 residues. Trimming took 3 bases from V and 0 from J, leaving 8 bases between them. CDR1 is MGHDK and CDR2 is SYGVNS in the germline V gene. CDR3: CASSETRYQETQYF. The DNA of the CDR3 is TGTGCCAGCAGTGAGACTAGATACCAAGAGACCCAGTACTTC.

The chain carries TRBV11-2 and TRBJ1-6, with D possibly TRBD1 on 5 matching bases. This CDR3 region has 15 residues. Trimming took off 1 base at V and 7 bases at J, with 11 bases between the two ends. CDR1 and CDR2 (germline): SGHAT, FQNNGV. CDR3 coding DNA: TGTGCCAGCAGCTTAGGCGGGGGGACGAATTCACCCCTCCACTTT. It translates to CASSLGGGTNSPLHF.

Here the CDR3 reads CASSQDASGSYEQYF. In DNA form, the CDR3 reads TGTGCCAGCAGCCAAGATGCTAGCGGGAGCTACGAGCAGTACTTC. The genes are TRBV4-2 and TRBJ2-7, with 10 bases that match TRBD2. In germline, CDR1 is LGHNA, CDR2 YNFKEQ. V shed 0 bases, J shed 3 bases, and the junction held 2 bases outside the gene matches. The CDR3 has 15 residues.

As DNA, the CDR3 is TGTGCCTGCCACAGGGGAACGAATGAGCAGTTCTTC. It codes for CACHRGTNEQFF. The chain joins TRBV30 to TRBJ2-1, with 7 bases fitting TRBD1. Per germline, CDR1 GTSNPN and CDR2 SVGIG (reference sequence). The CDR3 extends over 12 amino acids. V gave up 6 bases and J gave up 7 bases; unmatched junction bases: 6.

This clone came up a few times. This sequence joins TRBV4-1 and TRBJ1-1, with TRBD1 identical over 7 bases. Per germline, CDR1 MGHRA and CDR2 YSYEKL. CDR3 length equals 14 residues. V lost 1 base and J lost 5; bases outside the gene matches: 4. The CDR3 here is CASSQGRGRTEAFF. The CDR3 bases are TGCGCCAGCAGCCAAGGCAGGGGGAGAACTGAAGCTTTCTTT.

The gene calls are TRBV10-3 and TRBJ2-1, with 14 bases fitting TRBD2. The V gene end was trimmed by 6 bases and the J gene end by 0 bases; junction bases not matched to a gene: 7. Germline V gene sequence: CDR1 ENHRY, CDR2 SYGVKD. This CDR3 contains 18 residues. CDR3 sequence reads: CAISPGLAGGSSYNEQFF. The CDR3 DNA reads TGTGCCATCAGCCCCGGACTAGCGGGGGGCAGCTCCTACAATGAGCAGTTCTTC.

The chain carries TRBV11-3 and TRBJ2-2; the match to TRBD2 covers 14 bases. The CDR3 has 19 amino acids. The germline V gene has CDR1 SGHNT and CDR2 YENEEA. The V segment lost 5 bases and the J segment 0 bases; nucleotides outside the gene matches: 8. The chain's CDR3 is CASSPRTSGRRANTGELFF. CDR3 nucleotides: TGTGCCAGCAGCCCTCGGACTAGCGGGAGGCGCGCGAACACCGGGGAGCTGTTTTTT.

The V gene is TRBV7-2, the J gene TRBJ2-2; maybe TRBD2 (5 bases). V lost 8 bases and J lost 7, with 17 bases in between. The CDR3 covers 14 residues. The germline gives CDR1 SGHTA, CDR2 FQGNSA. This CDR3 is CASVPRFGIGELFF. CDR3 bases: TGTGCCAGCGTGCCCCGCTTCGGGATCGGGGAGCTGTTTTTT.